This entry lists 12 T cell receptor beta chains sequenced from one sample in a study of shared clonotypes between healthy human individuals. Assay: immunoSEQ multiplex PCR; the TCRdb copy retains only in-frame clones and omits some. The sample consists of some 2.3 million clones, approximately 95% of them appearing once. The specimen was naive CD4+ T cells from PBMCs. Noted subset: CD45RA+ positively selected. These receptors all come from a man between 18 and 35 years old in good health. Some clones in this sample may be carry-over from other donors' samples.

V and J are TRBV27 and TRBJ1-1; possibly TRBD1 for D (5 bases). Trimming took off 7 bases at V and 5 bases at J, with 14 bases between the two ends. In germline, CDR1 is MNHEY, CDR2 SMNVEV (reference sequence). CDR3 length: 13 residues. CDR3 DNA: TGTGCCAGCATACAAGGGGAGGGGACTGAAGCTTTCTTT. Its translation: CASIQGEGTEAFF.

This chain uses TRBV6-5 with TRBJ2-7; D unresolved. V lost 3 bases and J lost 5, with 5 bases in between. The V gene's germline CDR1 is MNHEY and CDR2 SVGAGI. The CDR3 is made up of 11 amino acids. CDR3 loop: CASSYFDEQYF. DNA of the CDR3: TGTGCCAGCAGTTATTTTGACGAGCAGTACTTC.

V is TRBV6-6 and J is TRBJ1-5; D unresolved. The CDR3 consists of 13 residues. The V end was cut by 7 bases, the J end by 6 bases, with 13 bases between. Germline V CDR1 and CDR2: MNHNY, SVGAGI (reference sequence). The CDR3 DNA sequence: TGTGCCAGCAAGACCGGTCGGGGTCAGCCCCAGCATTTT. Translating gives CASKTGRGQPQHF.

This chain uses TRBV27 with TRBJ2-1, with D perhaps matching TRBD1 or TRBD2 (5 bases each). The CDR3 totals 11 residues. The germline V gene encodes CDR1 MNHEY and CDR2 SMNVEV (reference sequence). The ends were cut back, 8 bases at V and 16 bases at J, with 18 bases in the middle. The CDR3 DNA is TGTGCCAGCTCCCGACCGGGACGGTTATTCTTC. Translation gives CASSRPGRLFF.

Written as DNA, the CDR3 is TGTGCCAGTAGTATTCCCGACAGGGTGGACTATGGCTACACCTTC. Translation: CASSIPDRVDYGYTF. This chain links TRBV19 with TRBJ1-2; TRBD1 matches 7 bases. The V gene's germline CDR1 is LNHDA and CDR2 SQIVND (reference sequence). Trimming removed 3 bases from V and 3 bases from J; junction bases left unmatched: 7. The CDR3 is 15 amino acids.

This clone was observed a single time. CDR3 in amino acids: CASRGLAGPYEQYF. The CDR3 DNA is TGTGCCAGCAGGGGACTAGCGGGCCCCTACGAGCAGTACTTC. The V and J genes are TRBV27 and TRBJ2-7, with TRBD2 matching 12 bases. The CDR3 loop spans 14 amino acids. Trimming took 6 bases from V and 2 from J; bases not matched to a gene: 2. CDR1 is MNHEY, CDR2 SMNVEV, per germline (reference sequence).

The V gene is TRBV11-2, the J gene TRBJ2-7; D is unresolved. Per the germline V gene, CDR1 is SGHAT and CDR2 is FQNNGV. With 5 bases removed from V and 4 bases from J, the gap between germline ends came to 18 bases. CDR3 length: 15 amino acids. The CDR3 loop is CASSPPGRVTYEQYF. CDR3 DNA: TGTGCCAGCAGCCCACCGGGTAGGGTCACATACGAGCAGTACTTC.

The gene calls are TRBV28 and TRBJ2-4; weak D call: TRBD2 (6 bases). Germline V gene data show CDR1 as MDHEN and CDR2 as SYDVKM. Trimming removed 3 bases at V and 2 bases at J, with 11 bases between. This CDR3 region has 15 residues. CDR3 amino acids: CASSFRGKTKNIQYF. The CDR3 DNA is TGTGCCAGCAGTTTTCGGGGGAAAACCAAAAACATTCAGTACTTC.

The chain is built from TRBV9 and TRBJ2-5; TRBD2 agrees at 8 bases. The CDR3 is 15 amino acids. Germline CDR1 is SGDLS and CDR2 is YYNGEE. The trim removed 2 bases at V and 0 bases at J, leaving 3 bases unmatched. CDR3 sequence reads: CASSVGGGNQETQYF. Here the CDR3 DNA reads TGTGCCAGCAGCGTCGGCGGGGGGAACCAAGAGACCCAGTACTTC. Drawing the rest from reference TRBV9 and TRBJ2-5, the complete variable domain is DSGVTQTPKHLITATGQRVTLRCSPRSGDLSVYWYQQSLDQGLQFLIQYYNGEERAKGNILERFSAQQFPDLHSELNLSSLELGDSALYFCASSVGGGNQETQYFGPGTRLLVL.

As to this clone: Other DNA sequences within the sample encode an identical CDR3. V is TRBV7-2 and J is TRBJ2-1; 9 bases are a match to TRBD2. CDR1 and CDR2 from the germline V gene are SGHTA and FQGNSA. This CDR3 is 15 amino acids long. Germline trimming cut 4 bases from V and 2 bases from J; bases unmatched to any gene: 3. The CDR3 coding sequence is TGTGCCAGCAGCTCGGCGGGAGGGACCTACAATGAGCAGTTCTTC. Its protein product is CASSSAGGTYNEQFF.

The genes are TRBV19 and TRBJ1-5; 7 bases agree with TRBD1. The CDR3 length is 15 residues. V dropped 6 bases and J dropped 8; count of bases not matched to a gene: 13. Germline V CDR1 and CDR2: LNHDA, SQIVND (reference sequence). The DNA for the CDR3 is TGTGCCAGTAGCCCCTTGGGACAGCCATTCGAGCCCCAGCATTTT. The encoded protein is CASSPLGQPFEPQHF.

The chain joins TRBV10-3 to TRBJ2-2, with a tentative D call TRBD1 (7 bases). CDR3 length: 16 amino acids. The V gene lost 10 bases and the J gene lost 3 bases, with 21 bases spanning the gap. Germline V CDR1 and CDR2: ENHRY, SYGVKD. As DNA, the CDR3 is TGTGCCAGTAGACCACCTGGAGGGGGCTACACCGGGGAGCTGTTTTTT. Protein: CASRPPGGGYTGELFF.